The 2 T cell receptor beta chains in this list originate from one sample, sequenced in a study of regulatory T cells in long-lasting Graves disease. Specified time point: newly diagnosed GD, antithyroid drugs for less than 3 months. RNA extracted from PBMCs served as the sequencing template. Combining iRepertoire HTBI primers with Arm-PCR of CDR3 regions, the authors built TCR beta libraries. Each CDR3 protein is one row after TCRdb ran MiXCR on the multiplex PCR reads. The data hold more than 450,000 distinct CDR3 sequences, with about a sixth observed a single time. The sample also formed part of further work on T cells in Graves' hyperthyroidism and ophthalmopathy.

The sequencing used peripheral blood mononuclear cells (PBMCs), collected at new diagnosis, from a patient treated with antithyroid drugs. Receptors originate from a man aged 40-49 years with Graves disease.

At least ten counts were recorded for this clonotype. This chain connects TRBV28 to TRBJ2-6; no definite D call. The germline CDR1 and CDR2 sequences are MDHEN and SYDVKM. V lost 4 bases and J lost 1, with 5 bases in between. There are 14 residues in the CDR3. Here the CDR3 DNA reads TGTGCCAGCAGTTGGGAATCTGGGGCCAACGTCCTGACTTTC. Encoded protein: CASSWESGANVLTF.

This clonotype was seen many times. The chain has TRBV28 and TRBJ2-5; TRBD1 might be the D (6 bases). The CDR3 loop spans 14 amino acids. Between the trimmed V and J ends, which lost 4 bases and 2 bases, there was a span of 11 bases. Germline loops: CDR1 MDHEN, CDR2 SYDVKM. The CDR3 is CASSSQGGQETQYF. The CDR3 DNA reads TGTGCCAGCAGTTCACAGGGTGGGCAAGAGACCCAGTACTTC.